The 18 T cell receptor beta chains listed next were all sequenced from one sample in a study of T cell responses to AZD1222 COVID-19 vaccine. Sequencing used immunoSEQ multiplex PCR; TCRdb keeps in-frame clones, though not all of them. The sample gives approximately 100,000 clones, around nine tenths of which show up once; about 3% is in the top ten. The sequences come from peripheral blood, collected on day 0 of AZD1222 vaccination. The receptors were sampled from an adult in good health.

The CDR3 sequence is CASRGGGNTEAFF. In DNA form, the CDR3 reads TGTGCCAGCAGGGGGGGAGGGAACACTGAAGCTTTCTTT. V gene TRBV12-3 or TRBV12-4 combines with J gene TRBJ1-1; tentative D call: TRBD1 (5 bases). V lost 6 bases to trimming and J lost 1 base, with 9 bases between them. The length of the CDR3 is 13 residues.

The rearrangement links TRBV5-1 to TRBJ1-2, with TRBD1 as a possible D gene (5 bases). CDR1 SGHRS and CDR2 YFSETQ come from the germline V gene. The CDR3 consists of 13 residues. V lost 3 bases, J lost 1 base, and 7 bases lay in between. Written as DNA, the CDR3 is TGCGCCAGCAGCTCGGACAATAACTATGGCTACACCTTC. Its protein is CASSSDNNYGYTF. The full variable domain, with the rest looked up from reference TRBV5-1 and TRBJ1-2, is KAGVTQTPRYLIKTRGQQVTLSCSPISGHRSVSWYQQTPGQGLQFLFEYFSETQRNKGNFPGRFSGRQFSNSRSEMNVSTLELGDSALYLCASSSDNNYGYTFGSGTRLTVV.

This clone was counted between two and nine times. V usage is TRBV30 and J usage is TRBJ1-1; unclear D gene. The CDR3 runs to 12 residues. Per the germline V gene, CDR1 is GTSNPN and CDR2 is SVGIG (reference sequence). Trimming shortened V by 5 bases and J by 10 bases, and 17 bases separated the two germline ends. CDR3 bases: TGTGCCTGGTCTCCTGCCTCGGGCGTAGCTTTCTTT. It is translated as CAWSPASGVAFF.

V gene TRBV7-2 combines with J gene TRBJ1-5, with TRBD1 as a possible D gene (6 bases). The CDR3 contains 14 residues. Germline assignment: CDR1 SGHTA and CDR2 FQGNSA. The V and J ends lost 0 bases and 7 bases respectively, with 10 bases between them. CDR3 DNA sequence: TGTGCCAGCAGCTTAGCGGGGGGCGGACAGCCCCAGCATTTT. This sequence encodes CASSLAGGGQPQHF.

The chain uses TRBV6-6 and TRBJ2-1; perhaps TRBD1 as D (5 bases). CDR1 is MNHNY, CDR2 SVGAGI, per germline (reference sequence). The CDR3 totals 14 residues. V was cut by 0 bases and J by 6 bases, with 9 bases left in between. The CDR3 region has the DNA TGTGCCAGCAGTTACTCGTGGCAGGGCAATGAGCAGTTCTTC. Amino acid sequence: CASSYSWQGNEQFF.

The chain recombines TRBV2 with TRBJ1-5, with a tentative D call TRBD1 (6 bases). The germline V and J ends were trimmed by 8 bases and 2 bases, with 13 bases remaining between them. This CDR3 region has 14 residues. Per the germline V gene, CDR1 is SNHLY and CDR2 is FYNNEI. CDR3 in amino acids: CASALTGRNQPQHF. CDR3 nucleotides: TGTGCCAGCGCCTTGACAGGACGCAATCAGCCCCAGCATTTT.

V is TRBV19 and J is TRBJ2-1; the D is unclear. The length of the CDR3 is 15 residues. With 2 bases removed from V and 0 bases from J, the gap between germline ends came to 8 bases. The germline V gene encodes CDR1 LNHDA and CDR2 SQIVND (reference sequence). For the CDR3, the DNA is TGTGCCAGTAGTATACGGACCTCCTCCTACAATGAGCAGTTCTTC. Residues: CASSIRTSSYNEQFF.

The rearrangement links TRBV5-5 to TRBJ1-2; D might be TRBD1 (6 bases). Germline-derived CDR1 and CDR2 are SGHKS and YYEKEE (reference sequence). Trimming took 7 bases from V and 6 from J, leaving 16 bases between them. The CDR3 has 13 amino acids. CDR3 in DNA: TGTGCCAGCCGGTGGGACACCCATGATGGCTACACCTTC. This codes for CASRWDTHDGYTF.

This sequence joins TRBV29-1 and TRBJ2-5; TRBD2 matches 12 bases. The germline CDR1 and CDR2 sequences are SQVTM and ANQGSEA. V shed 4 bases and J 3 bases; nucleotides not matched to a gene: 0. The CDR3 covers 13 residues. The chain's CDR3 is CSVGLAGEETQYF. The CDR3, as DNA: TGCAGCGTTGGACTAGCGGGAGAAGAGACCCAGTACTTC.

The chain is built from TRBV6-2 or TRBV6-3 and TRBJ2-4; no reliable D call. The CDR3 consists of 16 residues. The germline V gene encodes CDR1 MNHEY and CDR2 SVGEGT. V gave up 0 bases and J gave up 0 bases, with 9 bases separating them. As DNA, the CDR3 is TGTGCCAGCAGTTACTCCCAGCCTTTAGCCAAAAACATTCAGTACTTC. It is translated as CASSYSQPLAKNIQYF.

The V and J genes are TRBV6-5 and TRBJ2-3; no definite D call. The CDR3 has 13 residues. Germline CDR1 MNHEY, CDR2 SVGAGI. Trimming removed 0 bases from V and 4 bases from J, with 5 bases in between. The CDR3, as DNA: TGTGCCAGCAGTTACTCGAGTTCAGATACGCAGTATTTT. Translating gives CASSYSSSDTQYF.

The CDR3 region has the DNA TGTGCCAGTAGTTCCCAGCGGGGCTCCTACAATGAGCAGTTCTTC. As protein: CASSSQRGSYNEQFF. The chain uses TRBV19 and TRBJ2-1; 7 nucleotides align to TRBD2. The trim removed 5 bases at V and 0 bases at J, leaving 4 bases unmatched. This CDR3 has 15 amino acids. Germline-derived CDR1 and CDR2 are LNHDA and SQIVND (reference sequence).

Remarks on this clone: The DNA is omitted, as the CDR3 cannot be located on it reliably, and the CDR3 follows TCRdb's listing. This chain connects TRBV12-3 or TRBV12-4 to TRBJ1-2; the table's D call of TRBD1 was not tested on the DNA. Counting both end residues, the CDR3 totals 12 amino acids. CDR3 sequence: CASSFGRGSDSF.

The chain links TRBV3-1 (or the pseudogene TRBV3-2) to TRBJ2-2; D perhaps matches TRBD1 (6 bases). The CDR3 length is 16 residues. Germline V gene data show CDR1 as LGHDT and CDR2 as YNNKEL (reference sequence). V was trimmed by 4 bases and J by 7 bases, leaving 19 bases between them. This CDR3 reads CASSPRQVGVVGELFF. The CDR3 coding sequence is TGTGCCAGCAGCCCCCGACAGGTTGGTGTGGTCGGGGAGCTGTTTTTT.

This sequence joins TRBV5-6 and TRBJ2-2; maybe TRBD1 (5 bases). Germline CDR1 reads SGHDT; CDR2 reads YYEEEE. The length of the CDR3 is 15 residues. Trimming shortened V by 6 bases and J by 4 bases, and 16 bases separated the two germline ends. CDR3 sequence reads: CASTTRGRGTGELFF. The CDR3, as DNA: TGTGCCAGCACCACAAGGGGAAGGGGCACCGGGGAGCTGTTTTTT.

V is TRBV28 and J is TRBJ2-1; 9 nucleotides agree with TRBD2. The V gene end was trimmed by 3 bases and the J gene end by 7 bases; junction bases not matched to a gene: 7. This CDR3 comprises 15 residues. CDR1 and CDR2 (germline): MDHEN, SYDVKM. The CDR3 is CASSFAGGPGNEQFF. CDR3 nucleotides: TGTGCCAGCAGTTTTGCGGGGGGGCCTGGGAATGAGCAGTTCTTC.

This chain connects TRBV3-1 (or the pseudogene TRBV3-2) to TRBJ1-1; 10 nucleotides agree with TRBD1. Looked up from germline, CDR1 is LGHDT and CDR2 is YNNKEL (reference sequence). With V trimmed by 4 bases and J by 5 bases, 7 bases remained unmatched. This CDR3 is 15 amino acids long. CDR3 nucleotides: TGTGCCAGCAGCCGAGACAGGGGGCGGAAAACTGAAGCTTTCTTT. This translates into CASSRDRGRKTEAFF.

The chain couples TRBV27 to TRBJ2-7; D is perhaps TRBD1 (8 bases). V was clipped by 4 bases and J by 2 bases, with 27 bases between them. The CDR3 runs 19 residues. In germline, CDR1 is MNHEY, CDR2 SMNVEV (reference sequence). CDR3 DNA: TGTGCCAGCAGTTCCTCAAAATCCGGACAGGGAGGGACCCCCTACGAGCAGTACTTC. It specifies CASSSSKSGQGGTPYEQYF.